This is a list of T cell receptor beta chains from one sample in a study of yellow fever vaccine responses in identical twins. TCRdb recomputed calls from the RT-PCR reads with MiXCR, one row per CDR3 protein. This sample has about 2,800 distinct CDR3 sequences, with 85% to 90% found just once. This specimen was T cells from blood (PBMCs), unsorted or a sorted subset (not recorded which), taken before or after yellow fever vaccination (not recorded which). All receptors come from a female donor who received the yellow fever vaccine. Each CDR3 is given with its conserved first and last residue. A D gene is named only where the DNA matches it firmly. Only part of the rows carry a size: once, few, many, or a class if the clone is expanded.

D gene: .; J gene: TRBJ1-4; clone size: .; V gene: TRBV11-1; CDR3 DNA: TGTGCCAGCAGCCCATCCCGAAACTTTAATGAAAAACTGTTTTTT; CDR3 protein: CASSPSRNFNEKLFF
D gene: .; J gene: TRBJ2-7; clone size: .; V gene: TRBV4-1; CDR3 DNA: TGCGCCAGCAGCCAAGTGAGGGGCGAAACCTACGAGCAGTACTTC; CDR3 protein: CASSQVRGETYEQYF
D gene: .; J gene: TRBJ1-5; clone size: .; V gene: TRBV12-3/TRBV12-4; CDR3 DNA: TGTGCCAGCAGTTTCATGGTCGGCAAGAATCAGCCCCAGCATTTT; CDR3 protein: CASSFMVGKNQPQHF
D gene: .; J gene: TRBJ1-6; clone size: .; V gene: TRBV18; CDR3 DNA: TGTGCCAGCTCACCCTCCTCAGGGTATCCCCTCCACTTT; CDR3 protein: CASSPSSGYPLHF
D gene: .; J gene: TRBJ1-1; clone size: .; V gene: TRBV20-1; CDR3 DNA: TGCAGTGGACCGGTCCTAGGCACTGAAGCTTTCTTT; CDR3 protein: CSGPVLGTEAFF
D gene: TRBD1; J gene: TRBJ1-5; clone size: .; V gene: TRBV11-2; CDR3 DNA: TGTGCCAGCAGCTTAGGTAGACAGGGGGGTAGTCAGCCCCAGCATTTT; CDR3 protein: CASSLGRQGGSQPQHF
D gene: .; J gene: TRBJ2-5; clone size: .; V gene: TRBV29-1; CDR3 DNA: TGCAGCGTAAGGGAGTACCAAGAGACCCAGTACTTC; CDR3 protein: CSVREYQETQYF
D gene: TRBD1; J gene: TRBJ1-2; clone size: .; V gene: TRBV6-1; CDR3 DNA: TGTGCCAGCAGGGGGACAGAGGCTCTCTATGGCTACACCTTC; CDR3 protein: CASRGTEALYGYTF
D gene: .; J gene: TRBJ2-3; clone size: .; V gene: TRBV15; CDR3 DNA: TGTGCCACCAGCAGCACACTTGCCAACCTCCGGGACACAGATACGCAGTATTTT; CDR3 protein: CATSSTLANLRDTDTQYF
D gene: .; J gene: TRBJ1-6; clone size: .; V gene: TRBV5-1; CDR3 DNA: TGCGCCAGCAGCCCCCTACCCGGGACTCACGATTCACCCCTCCACTTT; CDR3 protein: CASSPLPGTHDSPLHF
D gene: .; J gene: TRBJ2-1; clone size: .; V gene: TRBV10-1; CDR3 DNA: TGCGCCAGCAGTGCGGGCGGCCACGGAGAGCAGTTCTTC; CDR3 protein: CASSAGGHGEQFF
D gene: .; J gene: TRBJ1-6; clone size: .; V gene: TRBV7-2; CDR3 DNA: TGTGCCAGCAGCTTAGCAGGGGGAAAGGATTCACCCCTCCACTTT; CDR3 protein: CASSLAGGKDSPLHF
D gene: .; J gene: TRBJ2-1; clone size: .; V gene: TRBV11-3; CDR3 DNA: TGTGCCAGCACCATGTTTGGGTATGAGCAGTTCTTC; CDR3 protein: CASTMFGYEQFF
D gene: .; J gene: TRBJ2-5; clone size: .; V gene: TRBV5-1; CDR3 DNA: TGCGCCAGCAGCTTGGGCGGACCACAAGAGACCCAGTACTTC; CDR3 protein: CASSLGGPQETQYF
D gene: TRBD2; J gene: TRBJ2-5; clone size: few; V gene: TRBV11-2; CDR3 DNA: TGTGCCAGCAGCTTTGGTGGGGGAGGGGAGACCCAGTACTTC; CDR3 protein: CASSFGGGGETQYF
D gene: .; J gene: TRBJ1-1; clone size: .; V gene: TRBV10-3; CDR3 DNA: TGTGCCATCAGTGACAGGGGAAACACTGAAGCTTTCTTT; CDR3 protein: CAISDRGNTEAFF
D gene: .; J gene: TRBJ2-1; clone size: .; V gene: TRBV20-1; CDR3 DNA: TGCAGTAAAACTCGATACAATGAGCAGTTCTTC; CDR3 protein: CSKTRYNEQFF
D gene: .; J gene: TRBJ2-2; clone size: .; V gene: TRBV10-3; CDR3 DNA: TGTGCCATCAGGACAGCGAACACCGGGGAGCTGTTTTTT; CDR3 protein: CAIRTANTGELFF
D gene: .; J gene: TRBJ2-7; clone size: .; V gene: TRBV4-3; CDR3 DNA: TGCGCCAGCAGCCAAGGCTCAGGGGCCCGCGGCGAGCAGTACTTC; CDR3 protein: CASSQGSGARGEQYF
D gene: TRBD1; J gene: TRBJ1-3; clone size: .; V gene: TRBV15; CDR3 DNA: TGTGCCACCAGCAGAATATGGGGAACAGGGGACGGAAACACCATATATTTT; CDR3 protein: CATSRIWGTGDGNTIYF
D gene: .; J gene: TRBJ1-2; clone size: .; V gene: TRBV28; CDR3 DNA: TGTGGCGCAGGCCCAGGGAGGCCTAACTATGGCTACACCTTC; CDR3 protein: CGAGPGRPNYGYTF
D gene: TRBD1; J gene: TRBJ1-6; clone size: .; V gene: TRBV5-1; CDR3 DNA: TGCGCCAGCAGCTTCCGTCGGACAGGGGATAATTCACCCCTCCACTTT; CDR3 protein: CASSFRRTGDNSPLHF
D gene: .; J gene: TRBJ1-1; clone size: few; V gene: TRBV20-1; CDR3 DNA: TGCAGTGCTAGAGTAGGAGTGAACACTGAAGCTTTCTTT; CDR3 protein: CSARVGVNTEAFF
D gene: TRBD1; J gene: TRBJ1-1; clone size: .; V gene: TRBV4-1; CDR3 DNA: TGCGCCAGCAGCCACCGAGTTGACAGGGGGCTTAATGAAGCTTTCTTT; CDR3 protein: CASSHRVDRGLNEAFF
D gene: .; J gene: TRBJ2-3; clone size: .; V gene: TRBV11-3; CDR3 DNA: TGTGCCAGCAGCTTAGATTCGTTGGGCGGAACAGATACGCAGTATTTT; CDR3 protein: CASSLDSLGGTDTQYF
D gene: .; J gene: TRBJ2-3; clone size: .; V gene: TRBV29-1; CDR3 DNA: TGCAGCGTTGGTCGGGGGAGCACAGATACGCAGTATTTT; CDR3 protein: CSVGRGSTDTQYF
D gene: .; J gene: TRBJ2-1; clone size: once; V gene: TRBV12-5; CDR3 DNA: TGTGCTAGTGGTCCCCCGTTCAATGAGCAGTTCTTC; CDR3 protein: CASGPPFNEQFF
D gene: .; J gene: TRBJ2-7; clone size: .; V gene: TRBV19; CDR3 DNA: TGTGCCAGTAGTACCCTTCATGAAGGGAAGCACTACGAGCAGTACTTC; CDR3 protein: CASSTLHEGKHYEQYF
D gene: .; J gene: TRBJ2-1; clone size: .; V gene: TRBV7-1; CDR3 DNA: TGTGCCAGCAGCTCTACCCCCGACTCCTACAATGAGCAGTTCTTC; CDR3 protein: CASSSTPDSYNEQFF